The present TCR beta chain was sequenced within a study of T cells expressing NK-cell markers. As for the study in general: Repertoires of TCR beta were obtained from T cells sorted as CD3+CD56+NKG2C+, CD3+CD56+NKG2C- and CD3+CD56-NKG2C+.

Looked up from germline, CDR1 is SGHAT and CDR2 is FQNNGV. This CDR3 spans 14 amino acids. Study-level findings and limits: Also leading the CD3+CD56-NKG2C+ fraction in a few donors were these clonotypes. HCMV specificity of expanded NKG2C+ T cell clones remained unclear.

Reprocessing the 5' RACE reads, TCRdb reports a single entry for every CDR3 protein and omits DNA. The table counts more than 1,000 distinct CDR3 sequences; 60% lies in the top ten. As for this clonotype: The antigen is not known.

This sequence originates from a woman aged 18-35 years in good health. The sequencing sample was made of blood T cells: a sorted CD56 or NKG2C T cell subset, CD4+ or CD8+ T cells, or bulk PBMC T cells (not recorded which). The genes are TRBV11-2 and TRBJ1-1; there is no DNA to check the TCRdb D call of TRBD1. The CDR3 sequence is CASPLEDVGTEAFF.